The 7 T cell receptor beta chains below were found in one sample sequenced in a study of OX40 agonist ivuxolimab in advanced cancers. Sequenced by immunoSEQ multiplex PCR; TCRdb stores in-frame clones only, minus some. Here the sample spans 45,000 to 60,000 clones, about 83% being singletons. This specimen was CD4+ or CD8+ T cells sorted from blood, taken in a trial of the OX40 agonist ivuxolimab. The receptor source for this set is an adult with an advanced solid tumor such as melanoma, head and neck, liver or kidney cancer.

The rearrangement uses TRBV6-1 and TRBJ1-1, with TRBD1 matching 7 bases. The V segment lost 7 bases and the J segment 6 bases; nucleotides outside the gene matches: 14. Germline V gene data show CDR1 as MNHNS and CDR2 as SASEGT. CDR3 size: 15 residues. The CDR3, as DNA: TGTGCCAGCAAACTTAGAGGAGACAGGGCCTCTGAAGCTTTCTTT. Encoded protein: CASKLRGDRASEAFF.

The chain combines TRBV2 with TRBJ2-5; 11 positions agree with TRBD2. The CDR3 is 17 amino acids. Germline-derived CDR1 and CDR2 are SNHLY and FYNNEI. V lost 6 bases and J lost 2; bases outside the gene matches: 11. CDR3 coding DNA: TGTGCCAGCAGATGGGGCATAGCGGGAGGGCATCAAGAGACCCAGTACTTC. Its translation: CASRWGIAGGHQETQYF.

J is TRBJ2-1 and V is TRBV5-3; 9 positions agree with TRBD2. TRBV5-3 is an ORF, with its function uncertain. V was clipped by 0 bases and J by 0 bases; unmatched bases: 7. This CDR3 has 18 amino acids. CDR3 loop: CARSLEASGTSSYNEQFF. The CDR3 DNA follows: TGTGCCAGAAGCTTGGAGGCTAGCGGGACGAGCTCCTACAATGAGCAGTTCTTC.

The chain links TRBV5-5 to TRBJ2-3, with D perhaps matching TRBD2 (5 bases). CDR1 is SGHKS, CDR2 YYEKEE, per germline (reference sequence). V was cut by 4 bases and J by 0 bases, with 12 bases left in between. The CDR3 length is 15 residues. CDR3 nucleotides: TGTGCCAGCAGCCCCGGACGGGGAAGCACAGATACGCAGTATTTT. Its protein is CASSPGRGSTDTQYF.

The V call is TRBV4-1, the J call TRBJ1-3; D gene uncertain. Trimming took off 0 bases at V and 0 bases at J, with 6 bases between the two ends. CDR1 and CDR2 from the germline V gene are MGHRA and YSYEKL. CDR3 size: 15 residues. CDR3 in amino acids: CASSQEGISGNTIYF. Written as DNA, the CDR3 is TGCGCCAGCAGCCAAGAGGGGATCTCTGGAAACACCATATATTTT.

The chain recombines TRBV6-5 with TRBJ2-2; D uncertain. The CDR3 contains 9 residues. Germline values: CDR1 MNHEY, CDR2 SVGAGI. V dropped 9 bases and J dropped 6 bases, with 2 bases sitting between them. The CDR3 DNA follows: TGTGCCAGTGCCGGGGAGCTGTTTTTT. It is translated as CASAGELFF.

This sequence joins TRBV5-6 and TRBJ1-1, with D maybe TRBD1 (6 bases). V was cut by 3 bases and J by 4 bases, with 10 bases left in between. CDR3 size: 13 residues. Per the germline V gene, CDR1 is SGHDT and CDR2 is YYEEEE. CDR3 sequence (DNA): TGTGCCAGCAGCTCCCTGACAGGCACTGAAGCTTTCTTT. It translates to CASSSLTGTEAFF.